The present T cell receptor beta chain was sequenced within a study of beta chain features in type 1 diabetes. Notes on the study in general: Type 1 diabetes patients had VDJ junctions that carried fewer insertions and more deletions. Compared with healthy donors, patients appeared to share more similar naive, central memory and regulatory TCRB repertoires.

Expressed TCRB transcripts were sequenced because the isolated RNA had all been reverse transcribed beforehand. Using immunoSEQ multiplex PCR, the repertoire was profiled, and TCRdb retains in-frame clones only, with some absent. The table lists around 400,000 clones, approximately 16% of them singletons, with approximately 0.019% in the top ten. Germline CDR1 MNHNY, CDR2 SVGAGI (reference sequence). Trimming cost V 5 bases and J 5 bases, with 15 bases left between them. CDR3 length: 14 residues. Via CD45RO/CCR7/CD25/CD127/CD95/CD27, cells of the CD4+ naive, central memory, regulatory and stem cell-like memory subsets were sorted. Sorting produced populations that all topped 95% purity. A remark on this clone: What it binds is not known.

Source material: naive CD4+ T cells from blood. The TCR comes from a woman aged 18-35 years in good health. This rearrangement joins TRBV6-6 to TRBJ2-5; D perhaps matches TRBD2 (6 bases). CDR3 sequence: CASSRDVGRETQYF. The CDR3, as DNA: TGTGCCAGCAGTCGCGACGTGGGGAGGGAGACCCAGTACTTC.